This TCR beta chain was sequenced in a study of post-analysis software for immune sequencing data. Unique molecular identifiers were carried by the TCR beta cDNA libraries. From around 1 to 10 million T cells, 550,000 or so cDNA molecules were obtained. TCRdb itself ran the PCR reads through MiXCR, one entry per CDR3 protein. The sample holds about 770,000 distinct CDR3 sequences, roughly 50% seen once. Study results and caveats: Comparison of patients with controls showed a handful of TRBV segments more frequent in patients, TRBV5-6, TRBV5-1 and TRBV20-1 among them.

About this clonotype: Its specificity is not known.

CDR3 length: 13 amino acids. Germline CDR1 is SGHRS and CDR2 is YFSETQ. V dropped 9 bases and J dropped 8; count of bases not matched to a gene: 13. The sequenced sample consisted of blood. The sequence came from a girl between 5 and 17 years old with multiple sclerosis. The chain has TRBV5-1 and TRBJ1-1; 7 bases match TRBD1. CDR3 DNA sequence: TGCGCCATCTCGGGACAGTTGGCTGCCGAAGCTTTCTTT. This encodes CAISGQLAAEAFF. The variable domain in full, with the rest retrieved from reference TRBV5-1 and TRBJ1-1, is KAGVTQTPRYLIKTRGQQVTLSCSPISGHRSVSWYQQTPGQGLQFLFEYFSETQRNKGNFPGRFSGRQFSNSRSEMNVSTLELGDSALYLCAISGQLAAEAFFGQGTRLTVV.